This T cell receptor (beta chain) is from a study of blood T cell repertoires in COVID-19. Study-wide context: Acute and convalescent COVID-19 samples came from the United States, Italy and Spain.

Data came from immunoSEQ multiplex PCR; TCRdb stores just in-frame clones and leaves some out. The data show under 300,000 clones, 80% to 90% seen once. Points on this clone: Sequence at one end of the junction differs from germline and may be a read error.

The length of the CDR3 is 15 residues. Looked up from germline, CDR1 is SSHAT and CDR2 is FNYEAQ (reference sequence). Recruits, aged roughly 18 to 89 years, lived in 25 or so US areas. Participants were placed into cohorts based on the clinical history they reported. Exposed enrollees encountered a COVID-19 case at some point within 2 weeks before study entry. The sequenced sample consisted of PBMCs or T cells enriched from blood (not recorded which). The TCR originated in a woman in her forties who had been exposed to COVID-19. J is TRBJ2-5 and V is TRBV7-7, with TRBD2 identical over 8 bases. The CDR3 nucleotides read TGTGCTAGCAGCTTAGGAGCGGGAGACGGAGAGACCCAGTACTTC. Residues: CASSLGAGDGETQYF.